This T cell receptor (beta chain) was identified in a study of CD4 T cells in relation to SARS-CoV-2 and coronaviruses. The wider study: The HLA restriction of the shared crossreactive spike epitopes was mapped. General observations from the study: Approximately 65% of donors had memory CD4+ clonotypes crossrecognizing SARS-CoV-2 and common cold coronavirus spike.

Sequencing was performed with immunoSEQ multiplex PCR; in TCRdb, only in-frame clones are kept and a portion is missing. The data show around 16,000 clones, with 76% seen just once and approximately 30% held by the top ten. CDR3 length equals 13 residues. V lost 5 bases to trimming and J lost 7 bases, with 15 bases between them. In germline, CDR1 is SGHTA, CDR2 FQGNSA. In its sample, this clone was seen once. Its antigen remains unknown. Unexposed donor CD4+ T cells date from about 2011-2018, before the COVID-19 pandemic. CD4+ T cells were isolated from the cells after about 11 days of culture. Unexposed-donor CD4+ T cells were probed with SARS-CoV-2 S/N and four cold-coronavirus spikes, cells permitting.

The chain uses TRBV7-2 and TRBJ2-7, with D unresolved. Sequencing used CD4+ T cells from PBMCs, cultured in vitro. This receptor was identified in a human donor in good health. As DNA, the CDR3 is TGTGCCAGCAGCCAAGACATGGATCGTGAGCAGTACTTC. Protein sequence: CASSQDMDREQYF.